This note documents a single T cell receptor beta chain sequence. The sample belongs to a study of CD8 T cells in ankylosing spondylitis. Each CDR3 protein gets one entry after TCRdb re-called the 5' RACE reads with MiXCR. The sample consists of some 240,000 distinct CDR3 sequences, 18% of them appearing once. The CDR3 consists of 15 residues. V was cut by 1 base and J by 5 bases, with 15 bases left in between. Germline CDR1 and CDR2: LGHNA and YSLEER. The TCR comes from a male donor with ankylosing spondylitis or in good health (not recorded which). Sequencing used blood, either unsorted or a sorted T cell fraction (not recorded which). This chain uses TRBV4-3 with TRBJ2-7; D may be TRBD2 (5 bases). CDR3 bases: TGCGCCAGCAGCCAAGGGGTTCTTCCCGGGGACGAGCAGTACTTC. Amino acids: CASSQGVLPGDEQYF.